Listed below are T cell receptor beta chains from one sample, sequenced in a study of CD4 T cells in relation to SARS-CoV-2 and coronaviruses. Produced via immunoSEQ multiplex PCR; TCRdb's table is partial and in-frame only. The sample has over 15,000 clones, over 60% seen once; the top ten hold approximately 30%. These receptors have no known antigen. Sequences were obtained from CD4+ T cells from PBMCs, cultured in vitro. These receptor sequences come from a human donor in good health. Both conserved end residues are part of each CDR3.

v_call: TRBV9
cdr3_length: 15
cdr3_aa: CASSATSGSYNEQFF

v_call: TRBV24-1
cdr3_length: 13
cdr3_aa: CATSDGSVNTQYF

v_call: TRBV7-3
cdr3_length: 13
cdr3_aa: CASSLTEADTQYF

v_call: TRBV9
cdr3_length: 13
cdr3_aa: CASSLDVGNTIYF

v_call: TRBV3-1/TRBV3-2
cdr3_length: 16
cdr3_aa: CASSQDLGQGNEKLFF

v_call: TRBV5-8
cdr3_length: 13
cdr3_aa: CASSLIRVREQYF

v_call: TRBV7-8
cdr3_length: 15
cdr3_aa: CASSPRTASYNEQFF

v_call: TRBV28
cdr3_length: 18
cdr3_aa: CASTPTSGSLVPTYEQYF

v_call: TRBV19
cdr3_length: 13
cdr3_aa: CASNRVLGTEAFF

v_call: TRBV29-1
cdr3_length: 11
cdr3_aa: CSVGGAGGYTF

v_call: TRBV23-1
cdr3_length: 16
cdr3_aa: CASSQPGYSGANVLTF

v_call: TRBV15
cdr3_length: 13
cdr3_aa: CATSRGVNEKLFF

v_call: TRBV24-1
cdr3_length: 14
cdr3_aa: CATSRDRGTDTQYF

v_call: TRBV18
cdr3_length: 13
cdr3_aa: CASSLSSSGEQFF

v_call: TRBV28
cdr3_length: 14
cdr3_aa: CASSFSGVGETQYF

v_call: TRBV21-1
cdr3_length: 12
cdr3_aa: CASSKVGYEQYF

v_call: TRBV15
cdr3_length: 12
cdr3_aa: CATSSRGDPQHF

v_call: TRBV25-1
cdr3_length: 18
cdr3_aa: CASSPGQGALVGYTEAFF

v_call: TRBV5-1
cdr3_length: 15
cdr3_aa: CASSDPRGLANEQYF